This T cell receptor beta chain was found in a study of blood T cell repertoires in COVID-19. V lost 0 bases, J lost 9 bases, and 9 bases lay in between. The CDR3 spans 13 residues. Looked up from germline, CDR1 is LNHDA and CDR2 is SQIVND (reference sequence). Generated by immunoSEQ multiplex PCR, the TCRdb table keeps only in-frame clones and is missing some. The sample records about 170,000 clones, 88% being singletons. The clonotype was recovered from a man between 45 and 60 years old who had recovered from COVID-19. The sequencing sample was made of peripheral blood. The chain recombines TRBV19 with TRBJ1-5, with D possibly TRBD1 on 5 matching bases. CDR3: CASSIDRVLPQHF. CDR3 DNA: TGTGCCAGTAGTATAGACAGGGTTCTGCCCCAGCATTTT.